Below are 15 T cell receptor beta chains sequenced from a single sample in a study of graft-versus-host responses after intestinal transplantation. Assay used: immunoSEQ multiplex PCR; TCRdb lists only in-frame clones, some missing. The table shows 15,000 to 20,000 clones, with over 70% occurring only once. Sequenced material: PBMCs, taken approximately 110 days after intestinal transplant. These receptors all come from a human patient who received an intestinal transplant, so some T cells may come from the graft donor.

The J gene is TRBJ2-1, the V gene TRBV5-8; a possible D gene is TRBD1 (5 bases). The germline CDR1 and CDR2 sequences are SGHTS and YDEGEE. The V end lost 4 bases, the J end lost 1 base, and 12 bases lay between the germline ends. The CDR3 length is 15 residues. The CDR3 loop reads CASSREQGSYNEQFF. CDR3 DNA sequence: TGTGCCAGCAGCCGTGAGCAGGGTTCCTACAATGAGCAGTTCTTC.

The chain is built from TRBV6-1 and TRBJ2-1; 7 bases are a match to TRBD2. The CDR3 runs 16 residues. Trimming removed 0 bases from V and 1 base from J; junction bases left unmatched: 3. Germline CDR1 reads MNHNS; CDR2 reads SASEGT. As DNA, the CDR3 is TGTGCCAGCAGTGAAGCGGCGGGAGCATCCTACAATGAGCAGTTCTTC. Translated: CASSEAAGASYNEQFF.

This clone appeared a single time. The chain uses TRBV19 and TRBJ2-3; D unclear. The CDR3 length is 14 residues. Per germline, CDR1 LNHDA and CDR2 SQIVND (reference sequence). Trimming took off 3 bases at V and 2 bases at J, with 9 bases between the two ends. CDR3 sequence reads: CASSIEEATDTQYF. The CDR3 DNA follows: TGTGCCAGTAGTATCGAGGAAGCCACAGATACGCAGTATTTT.

The chain links TRBV11-2 to TRBJ2-3; D gene unclear. Germline V CDR1 and CDR2: SGHAT, FQNNGV. Trimming removed 0 bases from V and 3 bases from J, with 10 bases in between. The CDR3 consists of 15 residues. The CDR3 DNA follows: TGTGCCAGCAGCTTAGAGACGGTGAGGACAGATACGCAGTATTTT. Amino acid sequence: CASSLETVRTDTQYF.

The sample holds a few counts of this clone. This rearrangement joins TRBV9 to TRBJ2-3; D is perhaps TRBD2 (5 bases). V was pared by 1 base and J by 0 bases, with 9 bases between. Germline V gives CDR1 SGDLS, CDR2 YYNGEE. This CDR3 is 15 amino acids long. The DNA for the CDR3 is TGTGCCAGCAGCGTACAGGACTCTAGCACAGATACGCAGTATTTT. As protein: CASSVQDSSTDTQYF.

The chain carries TRBV6-5 and TRBJ1-1; 9 bases match TRBD1. V was pared by 4 bases and J by 3 bases, with 6 bases of the junction left unmatched. This CDR3 is 15 amino acids long. CDR1 is MNHEY and CDR2 is SVGAGI in the germline V gene. The CDR3 is CASSFSRTGDTEAFF. The DNA of the CDR3 is TGTGCCAGCAGTTTCTCCCGGACAGGGGACACTGAAGCTTTCTTT.

The chain carries TRBV7-6 and TRBJ2-3, with TRBD2 matching 7 bases. V lost 1 base, J lost 6 bases, and 7 bases stayed unmatched. This CDR3 contains 15 residues. Germline CDR1 SGHVS, CDR2 FNYEAQ. This CDR3 reads CASSLGTRIWDTQYF. The CDR3 coding sequence is TGTGCCAGCAGCTTAGGGACTAGGATTTGGGATACGCAGTATTTT.

The rearrangement joins TRBV28 to TRBJ2-3, with 8 positions matching TRBD1. This CDR3 contains 15 residues. J gave up 0 bases and V 6 bases, and 5 bases lay outside the gene matches. Germline V lookup: CDR1 MDHEN, CDR2 SYDVKM. The CDR3 DNA follows: TGTGCCAGCAGCTGGGACAGGTATAGCACAGATACGCAGTATTTT. Encoded protein: CASSWDRYSTDTQYF.

The chain couples TRBV18 to TRBJ2-5; TRBD1 matches 7 bases. The J call is uncertain, as TRBJ2-7 better fits the DNA end. This CDR3 contains 13 residues. The germline gives CDR1 KGHSH, CDR2 LQKENI. The CDR3 loop is CASSRDSRAEQYF. Written as DNA, the CDR3 is TGTGCCAGCTCAAGGGACAGCCGTGCCGAGCAGTACTTC.

This clone has a single count. DNA for the CDR3: TGTGCCAGCAGCATAAAGGGCAGGGAGGTCATGGAAAGCAATCAGCCCCAGCATTTT. Translating it yields CASSIKGREVMESNQPQHF. The chain combines TRBV21-1 with TRBJ1-5. TRBV21-1 is reported as a pseudogene. CDR3 length: 19 amino acids.

The chain has TRBV2 and TRBJ2-4, with 9 bases lining up with TRBD1. The CDR3 has 17 residues. Trimming removed 7 bases from V and 1 base from J; junction bases left unmatched: 11. Germline CDR1 SNHLY, CDR2 FYNNEI. CDR3 sequence (DNA): TGTGCCAGCAAGATTCGGACAGGGGATGGGGCCAAAAACATTCAGTACTTC. It is translated as CASKIRTGDGAKNIQYF.

This clone appeared a single time. This sequence joins TRBV15 and TRBJ2-7, with TRBD1 identical over 11 bases. The germline V gene has CDR1 LNHNV and CDR2 YYDKDF (reference sequence). Losses at the gene ends were 0 bases for V and 6 bases for J; bases not matched to a gene: 7. The CDR3 extends over 16 amino acids. The CDR3 DNA reads as TGTGCCACCAGCAGAGAAGCTGGGACAGGGGGTCGCGAGCAGTACTTC. It yields the protein CATSREAGTGGREQYF. Complete variable domain (other parts from reference TRBV15 and TRBJ2-7): DAMVIQNPRYQVTQFGKPVTLSCSQTLNHNVMYWYQQKSSQAPKLLFHYYDKDFNNEADTPDNFQSRRPNTSFCFLDIRSPGLGDTAMYLCATSREAGTGGREQYFGPGTRLTVT.

The rearrangement links TRBV10-3 to TRBJ1-1, with TRBD1 matching 12 bases. V gave up 4 bases and J gave up 1 base; unmatched junction bases: 10. CDR1 is ENHRY and CDR2 is SYGVKD in the germline V gene. The CDR3 covers 18 residues. This chain's CDR3 is CAISGVPGQGAKNTEAFF. DNA for the CDR3: TGTGCCATCAGTGGCGTCCCGGGACAGGGGGCGAAGAACACTGAAGCTTTCTTT.

The gene calls are TRBV27 and TRBJ1-1; weak D call: TRBD1 (6 bases). Trimming took 3 bases from V and 0 from J, leaving 11 bases between them. CDR1 and CDR2 from the germline V gene are MNHEY and SMNVEV (reference sequence). This CDR3 has 15 amino acids. The chain's CDR3 is CASSFRGQLNTEAFF. The CDR3 DNA follows: TGTGCCAGCAGTTTTAGGGGACAATTGAACACTGAAGCTTTCTTT.

V usage is TRBV18 and J usage is TRBJ2-7, with D unresolved. The V end was cut by 3 bases, the J end by 5 bases, with 23 bases between. Germline CDR1 is KGHSH and CDR2 is LQKENI. This CDR3 spans 17 amino acids. The CDR3 nucleotides read TGTGCCAGCTCACCCCCAAAAGTAGGAGTAGGATCCCACGAGCAGTACTTC. It codes for CASSPPKVGVGSHEQYF.